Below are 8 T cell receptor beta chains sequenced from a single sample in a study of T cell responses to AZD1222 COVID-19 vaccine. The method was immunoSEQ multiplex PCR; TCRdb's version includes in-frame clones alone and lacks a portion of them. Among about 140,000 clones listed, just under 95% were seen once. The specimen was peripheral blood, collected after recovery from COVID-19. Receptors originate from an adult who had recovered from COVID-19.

The CDR3 region is CASSGTGKDFPEAFF. The CDR3 region has the DNA TGTGCCAGCAGCGGAACAGGGAAGGATTTCCCTGAAGCTTTCTTT. The rearrangement links TRBV5-6 to TRBJ1-1, with D maybe TRBD1 (6 bases). Trimming cost V 4 bases and J 6 bases, with 19 bases left between them. The CDR3 has 15 amino acids. Germline CDR1 SGHDT, CDR2 YYEEEE.

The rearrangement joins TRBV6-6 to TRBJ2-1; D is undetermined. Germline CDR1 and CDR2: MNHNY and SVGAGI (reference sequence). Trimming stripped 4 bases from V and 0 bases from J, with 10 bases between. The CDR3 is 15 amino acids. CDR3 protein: CASSFRAFSYNEQFF. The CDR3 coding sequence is TGTGCCAGCAGTTTTCGGGCTTTCTCCTACAATGAGCAGTTCTTC.

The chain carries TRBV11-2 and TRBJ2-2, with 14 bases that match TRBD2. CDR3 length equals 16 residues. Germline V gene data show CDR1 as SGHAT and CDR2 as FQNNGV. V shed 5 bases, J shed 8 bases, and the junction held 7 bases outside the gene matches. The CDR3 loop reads CASSPRTSGRSGELFF. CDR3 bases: TGTGCCAGCAGCCCAAGGACTAGCGGGAGGTCTGGGGAGCTGTTTTTT.

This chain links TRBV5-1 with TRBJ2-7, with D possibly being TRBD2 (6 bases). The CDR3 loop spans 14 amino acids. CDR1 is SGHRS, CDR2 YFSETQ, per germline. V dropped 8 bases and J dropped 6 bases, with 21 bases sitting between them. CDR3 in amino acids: CASAQGGGILEQYF. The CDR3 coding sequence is TGCGCCAGTGCGCAGGGAGGCGGTATTCTCGAGCAGTACTTC.

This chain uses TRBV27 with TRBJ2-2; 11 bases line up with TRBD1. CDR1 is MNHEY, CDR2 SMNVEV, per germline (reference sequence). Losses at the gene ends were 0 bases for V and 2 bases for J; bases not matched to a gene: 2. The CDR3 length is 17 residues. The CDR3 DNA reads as TGTGCCAGCAGTTTATCGGACAGGGGGCCAAACACCGGGGAGCTGTTTTTT. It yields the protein CASSLSDRGPNTGELFF.

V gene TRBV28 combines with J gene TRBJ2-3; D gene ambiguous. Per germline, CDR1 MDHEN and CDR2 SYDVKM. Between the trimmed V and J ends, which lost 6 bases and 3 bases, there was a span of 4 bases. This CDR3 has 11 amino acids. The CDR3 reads CASSKTDTQYF. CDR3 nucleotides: TGTGCCAGCAGCAAGACAGATACGCAGTATTTT.

For the CDR3, the DNA is TGTGCCAGCAACAAAGGGGGCGACGAGCAGTACTTC. Protein product: CASNKGGDEQYF. This chain joins TRBV9 and TRBJ2-7; 7 nucleotides agree with TRBD1. Trimming took 6 bases from V and 5 from J; bases not matched to a gene: 5. Looked up from germline, CDR1 is SGDLS and CDR2 is YYNGEE. There are 12 residues in the CDR3.

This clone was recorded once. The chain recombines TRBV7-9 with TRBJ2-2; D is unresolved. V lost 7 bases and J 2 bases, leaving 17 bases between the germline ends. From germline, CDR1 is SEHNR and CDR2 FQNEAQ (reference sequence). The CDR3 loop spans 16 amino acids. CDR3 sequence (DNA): TGTGCCAGCACCCTAAAGCGATCGCAAAACACCGGGGAGCTGTTTTTT. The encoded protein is CASTLKRSQNTGELFF.